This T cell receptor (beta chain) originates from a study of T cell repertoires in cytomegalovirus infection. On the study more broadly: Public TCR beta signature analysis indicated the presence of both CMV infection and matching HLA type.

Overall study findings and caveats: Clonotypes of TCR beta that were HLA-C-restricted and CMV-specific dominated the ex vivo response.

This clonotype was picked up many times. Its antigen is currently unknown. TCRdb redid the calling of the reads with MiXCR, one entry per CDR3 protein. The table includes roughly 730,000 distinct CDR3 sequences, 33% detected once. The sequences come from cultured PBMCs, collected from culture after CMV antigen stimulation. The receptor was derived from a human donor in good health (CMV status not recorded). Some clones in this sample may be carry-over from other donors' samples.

This chain's CDR3 is CASSVTGNTEAFF. CDR3 coding DNA: TGTGCCAGCAGTGTGACCGGGAACACTGAAGCTTTCTTT. V and J are TRBV7-2 and TRBJ1-1; D gene unclear. V was cut by 6 bases and J by 1 base, with 9 bases left in between. The CDR3 is made up of 13 amino acids. CDR1 SGHTA and CDR2 FQGNSA come from the germline V gene.